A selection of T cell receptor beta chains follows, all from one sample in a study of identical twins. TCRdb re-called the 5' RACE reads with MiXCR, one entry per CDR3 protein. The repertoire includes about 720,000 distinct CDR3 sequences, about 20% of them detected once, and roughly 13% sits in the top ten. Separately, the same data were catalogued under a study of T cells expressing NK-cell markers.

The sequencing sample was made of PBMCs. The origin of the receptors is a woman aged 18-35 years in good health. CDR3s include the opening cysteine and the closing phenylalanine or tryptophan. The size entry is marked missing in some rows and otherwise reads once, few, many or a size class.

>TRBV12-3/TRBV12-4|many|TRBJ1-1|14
CASSSGTGYTEAFF
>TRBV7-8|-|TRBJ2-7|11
CASSFANEQYF
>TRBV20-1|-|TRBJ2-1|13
CSATWSRGRGQFF
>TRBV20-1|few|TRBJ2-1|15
CSARTGTGDYNEQFF
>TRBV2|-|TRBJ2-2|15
CASRRLAGGTGELFF
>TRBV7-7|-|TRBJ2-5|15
CASSLLGGVTETQYF
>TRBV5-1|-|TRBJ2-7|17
CASSVGLAGVVSYEQYF
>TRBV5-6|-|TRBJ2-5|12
CASSGGGKTQYF
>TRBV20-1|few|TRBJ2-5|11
CSAIKGETQYF
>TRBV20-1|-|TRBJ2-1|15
CSASGPTKYYNEQFF
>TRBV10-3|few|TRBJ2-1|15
CAISESGLERNEQFF
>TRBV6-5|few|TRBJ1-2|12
CASSLRNYGYTF
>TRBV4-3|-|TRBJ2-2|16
CASSTEGASYTGELFF
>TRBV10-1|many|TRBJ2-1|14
CASSGGLGLNEQFF
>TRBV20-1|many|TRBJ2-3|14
CSATGFLAEDTQYF
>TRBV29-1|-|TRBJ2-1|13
CSVLAVSYNEQFF
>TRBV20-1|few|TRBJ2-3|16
CSAPDLAGGRADTQYF
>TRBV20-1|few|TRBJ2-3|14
CSGTGQGVPDTQYF
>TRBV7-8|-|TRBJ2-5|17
CASSRQARTSGQETQYF
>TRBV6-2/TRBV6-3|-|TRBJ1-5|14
CASNPGNSNQPQHF
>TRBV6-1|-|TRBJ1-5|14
CASVDLRYDQPQHF
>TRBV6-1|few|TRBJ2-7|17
CASTRGLAGGIAYEQYF
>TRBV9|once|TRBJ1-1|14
CASSGGMGDTEAFF
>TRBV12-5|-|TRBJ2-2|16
CASDPGLAGGAGELFF
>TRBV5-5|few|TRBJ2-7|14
CASSFNFQGGEQYF
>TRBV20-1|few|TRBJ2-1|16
CSARVAGGGAYNEQFF
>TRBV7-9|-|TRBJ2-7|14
CASSSGARSYEQYF
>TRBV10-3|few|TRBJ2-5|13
CAIGDHDRETQYF
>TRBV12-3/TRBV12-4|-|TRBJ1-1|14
CASSSDRREFEAFF
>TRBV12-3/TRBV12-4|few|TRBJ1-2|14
CASRTGGAYRGYTF
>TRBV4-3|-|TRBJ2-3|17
CASSQEVVVSRTDTQYF
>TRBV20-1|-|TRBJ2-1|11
CSARDGHEQFF
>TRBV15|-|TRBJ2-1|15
CATSSLAGGHNEQFF
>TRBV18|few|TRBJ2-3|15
CASSRAGPRADTQYF
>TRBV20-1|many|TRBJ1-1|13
CSAREGGVTEAFF
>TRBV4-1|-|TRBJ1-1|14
CASSHSRGTPEAFF
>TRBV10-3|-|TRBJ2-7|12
CAIGTESYEQYF
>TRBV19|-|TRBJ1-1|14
CASTSDRGNTEAFF
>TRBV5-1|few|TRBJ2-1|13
CASSLAQGNEQFF